This T cell receptor beta chain was sequenced in a study of blood T cells in healthy people across ages. The CDR3 contains 15 residues. Germline V gives CDR1 DFQATT, CDR2 SNEGSKA (reference sequence). V was pared by 3 bases and J by 2 bases, with 14 bases between. Combining a sample-barcoded 5' primer with a J-beta primer mix, a second PCR ran for roughly 6 to 12 cycles. TCRdb re-derived calls from the 5' RACE reads in MiXCR, one entry per CDR3 protein. The top ten hold under 4.5% of the sample, which has 780,000 or so distinct CDR3 sequences, around 25% seen once. These data were also reused for a study on T cells of mothers and their children.

This chain joins TRBV20-1 and TRBJ2-1; a possible D gene is TRBD1 (6 bases). Material for sequencing was blood. The TCR was taken from a boy aged 10-17 years in good health. The CDR3 region has the DNA TGCAGTGCTAGTGCAGGGGTCTGGGCCTACAATGAGCAGTTCTTC. Its translation: CSASAGVWAYNEQFF.